This T cell receptor (beta chain) was retrieved from a study of shared clonotypes between healthy human individuals. Study-wide results and caveats: Naive subsets generally had larger estimated richness than memory subsets. Sampling was confined to blood; repertoires within tissues likely differ.

Naivety among CD8 cells was defined by CD45RO negativity and positive CCR7 selection, thereby excluding terminally differentiated effector memory CD45RA+ cells. CDR1 and CDR2 from the germline V gene are MNHEY and SVGAGI. This CDR3 region has 15 residues. Trimming removed 7 bases from V and 5 bases from J; junction bases left unmatched: 5. As for this clone: Antigen specificity is unknown.

Deep-level assay runs were performed. Data came from immunoSEQ multiplex PCR; TCRdb stores just in-frame clones and leaves some out. The sample records under 850,000 clones, almost 95% being singletons. This chain connects TRBV6-5 to TRBJ2-2; the match to TRBD2 covers 12 bases. The sequenced sample consisted of naive CD8+ T cells sorted from blood. The receptor was isolated from a man younger than 45 in good health. The CDR3 region is CASNILAGGTGELFF. Here the CDR3 DNA reads TGTGCCAGCAACATACTAGCGGGAGGTACCGGGGAGCTGTTTTTT.